This paragraph covers one TCR beta chain sequence. The entry originates in a study of blood T cell repertoires in COVID-19. Across the whole study: Samples representing acute and convalescent COVID-19 were sourced from the United States, Italy and Spain. From T cells, B-cell-depleted T cells, or PBMCs came the material, which was cDNA or gDNA.

Authors' data handling: It was from reference gene primer amplification that nucleated cell counts were estimated. TCRdb keeps only in-frame clones here, not all; method: immunoSEQ multiplex PCR. V and J calls plus clone size are reproduced from that table; the DNA served to infer D and trimming. The table shows 200,000 to 300,000 clones, with more than 85% occurring only once. This CDR3 is 17 amino acids long. CDR1 SEHNR and CDR2 FQNEAQ come from the germline V gene (reference sequence). V shed 5 bases, J shed 1 base, and the junction held 10 bases outside the gene matches. The chain links TRBV7-9 to TRBJ2-5; 10 bases map to TRBD1. The TCR originated in a woman in her fifties or sixties with COVID-19, enrolled during active disease. The sequencing input was peripheral blood. CDR3 sequence reads: CASSGTRTGGFQETQYF. For the CDR3, the DNA is TGTGCCAGCAGCGGAACAAGGACAGGGGGTTTCCAAGAGACCCAGTACTTC. The full variable domain, its missing parts supplied by reference TRBV7-9 and TRBJ2-5, is DTGVSQNPRHKITKRGQNVTFRCDPISEHNRLYWYRQTLGQGPEFLTYFQNEAQLEKSRLLSDRFSAERPKGSFSTLEIQRTEQGDSAMYLCASSGTRTGGFQETQYFGPGTRLLVL.